The T cell receptor (beta chain) described here comes from a study of T cells after somatic rescue of genetic block. Trimming pared 5 bases from V and 5 bases from J, leaving 15 bases between. The CDR3 length is 13 residues. Germline lookup yields CDR1 SQVTM and CDR2 ANQGSEA. TCRdb keeps only in-frame clones here, not all; method: immunoSEQ multiplex PCR. The table includes approximately 88,000 clones, 80% to 90% detected once. V usage is TRBV29-1 and J usage is TRBJ2-5; D tentatively reads TRBD1 or TRBD2 (5 bases each). The sample taken for sequencing was peripheral blood mononuclear cells (PBMCs). This TCR was recovered from a young woman. The CDR3 protein is CSVLTRWGETQYF. CDR3 in DNA: TGCAGCGTTTTAACTCGGTGGGGGGAGACCCAGTACTTC.